This T cell receptor (beta chain) comes out of a study of glioma-infiltrating T cells after dendritic cell vaccination. The germline gives CDR1 SGHTA, CDR2 FQGNSA. Trimming stripped 1 base from V and 3 bases from J, with 12 bases between. The CDR3 runs 16 residues. This sample's time point: after dendritic cell vaccination, including at tumor progression/relapse. The repertoire was sequenced with immunoSEQ multiplex PCR; TCRdb's copy has only in-frame clones and lacks some. The table includes about 50,000 clones, about 88% detected once. Sequencing used blood, obtained after dendritic cell vaccination. The sequence derives from a human donor with glioblastoma. V is TRBV7-2 and J is TRBJ1-4, with D hard to call. The CDR3 DNA is TGTGCCAGCAGCTTAGGGATAATGCGGGCTAATGAAAAACTGTTTTTT. It yields the protein CASSLGIMRANEKLFF.